This T cell receptor beta chain was obtained from a study of blood T cells in healthy people across ages. The use of a sample-barcoded 5' primer and a J-beta primer mix characterized a second PCR of roughly 6 to 11 cycles. From the 5' RACE reads, TCRdb called clonotypes with MiXCR, one entry per CDR3 protein. Of 1.2 million to 1.5 million distinct CDR3 sequences listed, 40% to 50% are singletons. Germline CDR1 is SGHVS and CDR2 is FNYEAQ. The CDR3 totals 15 residues. V dropped 0 bases and J dropped 6 bases, with 14 bases sitting between them. Sample: blood. The TCR comes from a woman between 18 and 30 years old in good health. V gene TRBV7-6 combines with J gene TRBJ1-2; a weak D match, TRBD1 (5 bases). The CDR3 bases are TGTGCCAGCAGCTTAGCTGAGGGGAGCGGGGATGGCTACACCTTC. It is translated as CASSLAEGSGDGYTF.